The rows below give T cell receptor beta chains drawn from one sample of a study of cytomegalovirus exposure and HLA in healthy donors. Profiled with immunoSEQ multiplex PCR; TCRdb holds only in-frame clones, not every one. This sample has about 130,000 clones, with 65% to 85% found just once. Sample: PBMCs. All receptors derive from a man over 45 in good health and CMV-seronegative. CDR3s leave out the opening cysteine and the closing phenylalanine or tryptophan.

J gene | V gene | CDR3 protein
TRBJ1-5 | TRBV29-1 | SVAQGGGQPQH
TRBJ1-5 | TRBV28 | ASSSQGFSNQPQH
TRBJ2-3 | TRBV5-1 | ASSLVPSGPDTQY
TRBJ2-7 | TRBV28 | ASSRGYEQY
TRBJ2-7 | TRBV28 | ASSTNSGGWEQY
TRBJ2-7 | TRBV5-1 | ASSLASGRGEQY
TRBJ1-1 | TRBV6-5 | ASRPILRGDTEAF
TRBJ1-1 | TRBV11-3 | ASSLVGYTEAF
TRBJ2-6 | TRBV7-9 | ASTTPAGANVLT
TRBJ1-1 | TRBV6-5 | ASSERQVNTEAF
TRBJ2-7 | TRBV7-2 | ASSLGLAGGRIYEQY
TRBJ1-2 | TRBV27 | ASSRSQGSSGYT
TRBJ2-3 | TRBV5-1 | ASSGDRGSDTQY
TRBJ1-2 | TRBV4-3 | ASSLDRDGNGYT
TRBJ2-5 | TRBV7-2 | ASSLAGTGKETQY
TRBJ2-7 | TRBV19 | ASSSGTYEQY
TRBJ1-1 | TRBV28 | ASRLSGGGTEAF
TRBJ2-5 | TRBV27 | ASSFTAGGSGETQY
. | TRBV28 | ASSQGTGPHYEQY
TRBJ2-1 | TRBV29-1 | SVGAGGYNEQF
TRBJ1-1 | TRBV28 | ASTPGGPGGAF
TRBJ1-2 | TRBV5-6 | ASSKRHTGDNYGYT
TRBJ2-3 | TRBV29-1 | SVVMASGSIGTQY
TRBJ2-1 | TRBV10-3 | AISEFIGQDPPYNEQF
TRBJ2-6 | TRBV10-2 | ASSEGTGSPGANVLT
TRBJ2-5 | TRBV30 | AWSGWTGSQETQY
TRBJ2-1 | TRBV19 | ASRAGGYNEQF